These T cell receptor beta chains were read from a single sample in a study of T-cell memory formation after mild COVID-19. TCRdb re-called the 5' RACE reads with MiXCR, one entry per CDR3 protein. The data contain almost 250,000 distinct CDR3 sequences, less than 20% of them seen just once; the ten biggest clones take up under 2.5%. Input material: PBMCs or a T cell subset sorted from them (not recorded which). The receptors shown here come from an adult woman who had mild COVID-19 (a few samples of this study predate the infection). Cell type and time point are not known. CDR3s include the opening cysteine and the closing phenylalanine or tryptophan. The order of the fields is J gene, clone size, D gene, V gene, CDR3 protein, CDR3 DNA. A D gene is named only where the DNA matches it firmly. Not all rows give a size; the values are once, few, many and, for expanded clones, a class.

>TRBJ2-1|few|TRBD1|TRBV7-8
CASSTDRVPNEQFF
TGTGCCAGCAGCACGGACAGGGTCCCCAATGAGCAGTTCTTC
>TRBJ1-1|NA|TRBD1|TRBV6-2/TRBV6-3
CASSSFRGTEAFF
TGTGCCAGCAGTTCATTCAGGGGGACTGAAGCTTTCTTT
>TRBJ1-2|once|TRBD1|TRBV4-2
CATQAGDRSYGYTF
TGTGCCACCCAGGCCGGGGACAGGAGCTATGGCTACACCTTC
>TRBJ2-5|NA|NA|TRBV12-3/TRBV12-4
CASSLQVGTLGGETQYF
TGTGCCAGCAGTTTGCAGGTGGGGACATTGGGTGGCGAGACCCAGTACTTC
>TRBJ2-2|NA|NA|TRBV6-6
CASRSRSHRTGELFF
TGTGCCAGCAGATCACGATCCCATCGGACCGGGGAGCTGTTTTTT
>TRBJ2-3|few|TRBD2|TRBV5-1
CASTVTSGRATDTQYF
TGCGCCAGCACGGTGACTAGCGGGAGGGCCACAGATACGCAGTATTTT
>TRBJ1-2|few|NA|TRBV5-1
CASSLGTPSDYTF
TGCGCCAGCAGCTTGGGGACACCTTCTGACTACACCTTC
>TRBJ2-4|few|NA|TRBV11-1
CASSESYSDNIQYF
TGTGCCAGCAGCGAAAGCTACTCCGATAACATTCAGTACTTC
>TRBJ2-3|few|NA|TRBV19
CASRGPQGSTDTQYF
TGTGCCAGTAGGGGACCCCAGGGCAGCACAGATACGCAGTATTTT
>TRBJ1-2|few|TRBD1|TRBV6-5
CASSPGTGIYGYTF
TGTGCCAGCAGCCCCGGGACAGGCATTTATGGCTACACCTTC
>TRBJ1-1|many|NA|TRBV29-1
CSVEDPGHGSTEAFF
TGCAGCGTTGAAGATCCGGGTCACGGGAGCACTGAAGCTTTCTTT
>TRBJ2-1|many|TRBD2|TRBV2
CASSEDSGRGKFF
TGTGCCAGCAGTGAGGATAGCGGGAGGGGCAAGTTCTTC
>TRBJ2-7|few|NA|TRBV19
CASSTTTGNEQYF
TGTGCCAGTAGTACCACTACAGGGAACGAGCAGTACTTC
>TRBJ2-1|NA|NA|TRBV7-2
CASSLVYRGDEQFF
TGTGCCAGCAGCTTAGTATATCGTGGAGATGAGCAGTTCTTC
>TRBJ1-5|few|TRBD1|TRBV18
CASSQGTGYNQPQHF
TGTGCCAGCTCACAGGGGACAGGGTACAATCAGCCCCAGCATTTT
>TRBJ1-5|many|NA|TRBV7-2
CASSLVARINQPQHF
TGTGCCAGCAGCTTAGTTGCCAGGATTAATCAGCCCCAGCATTTT
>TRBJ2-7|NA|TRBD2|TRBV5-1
CASSQLAGTYEQYF
TGCGCCAGCAGCCAACTAGCGGGGACCTACGAGCAGTACTTC
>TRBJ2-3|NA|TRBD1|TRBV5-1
CASSPGSQGKAQYF
TGCGCCAGCAGCCCCGGGTCACAGGGGAAGGCCCAGTATTTT
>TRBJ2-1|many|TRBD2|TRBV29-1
CSVHSPGLAGRNEQFF
TGCAGCGTTCATTCCCCGGGACTAGCGGGACGAAATGAGCAGTTCTTC
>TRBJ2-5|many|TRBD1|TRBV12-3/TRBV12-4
CASRPPLAGGLRETQYF
TGTGCCAGCAGACCCCCCCTGGCAGGGGGCTTACGAGAGACCCAGTACTTC
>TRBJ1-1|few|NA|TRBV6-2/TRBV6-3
CASSTRQAALPLMNTEAFF
TGTGCCAGCAGTACGCGACAGGCCGCGTTGCCCCTCATGAACACTGAAGCTTTCTTT
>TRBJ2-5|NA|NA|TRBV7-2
CASSLEEGAETQYF
TGTGCCAGCAGCTTAGAGGAGGGGGCTGAGACCCAGTACTTC
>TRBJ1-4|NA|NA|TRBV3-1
CASSLRFGEKLFF
TGTGCCAGCAGTCTTCGGTTTGGGGAAAAACTGTTTTTT
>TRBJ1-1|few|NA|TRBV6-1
CASSEIGVTEAFF
TGTGCCAGCAGTGAAATCGGGGTCACTGAAGCTTTCTTT
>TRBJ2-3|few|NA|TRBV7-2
CASSLGEDWTDTQYF
TGTGCCAGCAGCTTAGGTGAGGATTGGACAGATACGCAGTATTTT
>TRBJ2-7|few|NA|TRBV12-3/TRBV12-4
CASSREGAHYEQYF
TGTGCCAGCAGTAGGGAAGGGGCACACTACGAGCAGTACTTC
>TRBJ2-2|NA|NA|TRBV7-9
CASSTGRTGELFF
TGTGCCAGCAGCACAGGGCGGACGGGGGAGCTGTTTTTT
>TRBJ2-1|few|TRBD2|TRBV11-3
CASSKPSGRQDNEQFF
TGTGCCAGCAGCAAACCGAGCGGGAGACAAGACAATGAGCAGTTCTTC
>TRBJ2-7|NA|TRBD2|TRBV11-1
CASSSGLAGAREQYF
TGTGCCAGCAGCTCTGGACTAGCGGGGGCGCGCGAGCAGTACTTC
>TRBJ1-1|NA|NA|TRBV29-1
CSVDEDGTTEAFF
TGCAGCGTTGACGAGGACGGCACCACTGAAGCTTTCTTT
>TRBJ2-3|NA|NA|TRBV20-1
CSASIVGTDTQYF
TGCAGTGCTAGTATCGTCGGCACAGATACGCAGTATTTT
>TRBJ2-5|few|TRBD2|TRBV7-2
CASRASGSGRETQYF
TGTGCCAGCAGGGCCAGCGGGAGCGGGCGGGAGACCCAGTACTTC
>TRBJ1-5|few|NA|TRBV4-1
CASSQDGFVGNQPQHF
TGCGCCAGCAGCCAAGATGGTTTCGTTGGCAATCAGCCCCAGCATTTT
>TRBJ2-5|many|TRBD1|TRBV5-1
CASSLRGRWETQYF
TGCGCCAGCAGCCTCAGGGGGCGATGGGAGACCCAGTACTTC
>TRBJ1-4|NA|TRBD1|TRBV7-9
CASRPGTAGKLFF
TGTGCCAGCCGACCCGGGACAGCGGGGAAACTGTTTTTT
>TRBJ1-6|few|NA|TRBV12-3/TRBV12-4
CASTQWGDNSPLHF
TGTGCCAGCACCCAGTGGGGGGATAATTCACCCCTCCACTTT
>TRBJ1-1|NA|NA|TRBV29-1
CSAKPPAAEAFF
TGCAGCGCCAAGCCCCCGGCGGCTGAAGCTTTCTTT
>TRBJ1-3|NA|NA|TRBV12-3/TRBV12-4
CASSPGRYTIYF
TGTGCCAGCAGTCCAGGGAGGTACACCATATATTTT
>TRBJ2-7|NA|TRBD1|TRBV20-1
CSAIRGNYEQYF
TGCAGTGCTATCAGGGGGAACTACGAGCAGTACTTC